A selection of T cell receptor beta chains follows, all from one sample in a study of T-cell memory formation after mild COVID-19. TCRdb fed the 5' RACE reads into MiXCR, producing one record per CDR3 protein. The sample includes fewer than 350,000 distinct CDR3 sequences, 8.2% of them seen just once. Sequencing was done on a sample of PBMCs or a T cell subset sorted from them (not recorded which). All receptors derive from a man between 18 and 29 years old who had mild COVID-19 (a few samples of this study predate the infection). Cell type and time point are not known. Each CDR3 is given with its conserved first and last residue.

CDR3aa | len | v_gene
CASSRPGPDSQTQYF | 15 | TRBV5-1
CASSGSGQVNTGELFF | 16 | TRBV9
CASSSGGALGYNEQFF | 16 | TRBV11-2
CASSSGQASTDTQYF | 15 | TRBV5-1
CASSLVSGGQGEETQYF | 17 | TRBV7-2
CASSTGDQETQYF | 13 | TRBV12-3/TRBV12-4
CASSIAHRGRNEQFF | 15 | TRBV19
CASSQEPDTEAFF | 13 | TRBV4-2
CASSHGRTGQYEQYF | 15 | TRBV12-3/TRBV12-4
CASRGLGEVSHF | 12 | TRBV6-5
CASSFMGANYGYTF | 14 | TRBV11-1
CSARDRQGSYNSPLHF | 16 | TRBV20-1
CASSLDRATQYF | 12 | TRBV13
CASSYQGGTYEQYF | 14 | TRBV6-5
CSAGPGGVYEQYF | 13 | TRBV20-1
CASSYWDPAILLKEAPGQFF | 20 | TRBV12-3/TRBV12-4
CASSRPLAGGTDTQYF | 16 | TRBV28
CASSLDQGLAGAAGDTQYF | 19 | TRBV11-2
CATSDLSGDTDTQYF | 15 | TRBV24-1
CSAQTSGIQETQYF | 14 | TRBV20-1
CASREDRGVRQPQHF | 15 | TRBV2
CASSSGQPMIEAFF | 14 | TRBV13
CASSRDGNYGYTF | 13 | TRBV12-3/TRBV12-4
CSAYSTSGETDTQYF | 15 | TRBV20-1
CASSQDLQGLYSPLHF | 16 | TRBV4-3
CSARRGDNYGYTF | 13 | TRBV20-1
CASSVAPGDYGYTF | 14 | TRBV9
CASSLVPRPQGSDTQYF | 17 | TRBV5-1
CASSLRGQGHLPEAFF | 16 | TRBV5-1
CATRGREDEQFF | 12 | TRBV15
CASSSSGSVEPQHF | 14 | TRBV2
CASSSSGRLTDTQYF | 15 | TRBV28